Below, 5 T cell receptor beta chains from the same sample are listed, as sequenced in a study of metastatic and nonmetastatic thyroid tumors. Prior to thyroid surgery, none of the patients had received any treatment. Using MiXCR, TCRdb reanalyzed the PCR reads. The top ten clones hold roughly 17% of a sample with 4,600 or so clones, 25% to 35% of them seen once. Sequencing was performed on adjacent normal tissue. The receptors originated from a male donor with papillary thyroid cancer or a benign thyroid nodule (not recorded which). Some clones in this sample may be carry-over from other donors' samples.

The rearrangement joins TRBV4-1 to TRBJ1-2; no reliable D call. Deletions cut 0 bases from V and 5 bases from J, with 13 bases between. This CDR3 region has 15 residues. Germline CDR1 MGHRA, CDR2 YSYEKL. CDR3: CASSQDSAGLYGYTF. CDR3 in DNA: TGCGCCAGCAGCCAAGATAGTGCGGGGTTGTATGGCTACACCTTC.

This sequence joins TRBV6-2 or TRBV6-3 and TRBJ2-1; 7 nucleotides match TRBD1. Germline CDR1 MNHEY, CDR2 SVGEGT. The CDR3 consists of 11 residues. V trimming: 6 bases; J trimming: 7 bases; junction bases outside the gene matches: 0. In nucleotides, the CDR3 is TGTGCCAGCAGGACAGGGAATGAGCAGTTCTTC. This gives the protein CASRTGNEQFF.

This chain joins TRBV2 and TRBJ1-2; 8 bases fit TRBD1. CDR3 size: 14 residues. V trimming: 7 bases; J trimming: 6 bases; junction bases outside the gene matches: 10. Germline V gene sequence: CDR1 SNHLY, CDR2 FYNNEI. The CDR3 nucleotides are TGTGCCAGCACCCGGACAGGGTGGAGTAATGGCTACACCTTC. Translating gives CASTRTGWSNGYTF. Complete variable domain (other parts from reference TRBV2 and TRBJ1-2): EPEVTQTPSHQVTQMGQEVILRCVPISNHLYFYWYRQILGQKVEFLVSFYNNEISEKSEIFDDQFSVERPDGSNFTLKIRSTKLEDSAMYFCASTRTGWSNGYTFGSGTRLTVV.

This clone was counted only a few times. The chain uses TRBV27 and TRBJ2-7, with TRBD1 matching 7 bases. CDR3 length equals 14 residues. Germline V gives CDR1 MNHEY, CDR2 SMNVEV (reference sequence). V was pared by 4 bases and J by 3 bases, with 6 bases of the junction left unmatched. As DNA, the CDR3 is TGTGCCAGCAGTTACAGGGGTTTCGGCTACGAGCAGTACTTC. Translating gives CASSYRGFGYEQYF.

This clone was detected a few times. The genes are TRBV2 and TRBJ2-1; 13 nucleotides agree with TRBD2. CDR1 is SNHLY, CDR2 FYNNEI, per germline. This CDR3 region has 14 residues. Trimming removed 2 bases from V and 15 bases from J; junction bases left unmatched: 7. CDR3 protein: CASSERLAGGFMFF. DNA for the CDR3: TGTGCCAGCAGTGAAAGACTAGCGGGAGGTTTTATGTTCTTC.